Described below is a single TCR beta chain sequence and its context. Its antigen is not known. From germline, CDR1 is SQVTM and CDR2 ANQGSEA. The CDR3 covers 13 residues. The germline V and J ends were trimmed by 6 bases and 4 bases, with 12 bases remaining between them. The data derive from a study of cytomegalovirus exposure and HLA in healthy donors. Study-level findings and limits: Three chains linked to CMV were shown in vitro to be specific for CMV antigens.

Some clones are missing from TCRdb's copy, which holds only in-frame ones; the method was immunoSEQ multiplex PCR. Of about 73,000 clones listed, around 95% are singletons. The rearrangement uses TRBV29-1 and TRBJ1-4; D uncertain. The sample comprised PBMCs. The TCR originated in a man between 18 and 29 years old in good health and CMV-seronegative. The CDR3 is CSVPSGSNEKLFF. The CDR3 region has the DNA TGCAGCGTCCCTTCGGGGAGTAATGAAAAACTGTTTTTT.